These 31 T cell receptor beta chains share one sample of origin, sequenced in a study of cytomegalovirus exposure and HLA in healthy donors. A multiplex PCR was run with 60 Vbeta primers and 13 Jbeta primers. Clones were sequenced by immunoSEQ multiplex PCR, and TCRdb holds only the in-frame ones, with some missing. This sample yields 120,000 to 150,000 clones, of which roughly 80% are seen a single time; around 7.1% belongs to the top ten. What was sequenced was PBMCs. These receptors originate from a woman aged 40-49 years in good health and CMV-seropositive.

This chain uses TRBV4-2 with TRBJ1-2; TRBD1 matches at 8 bases. The CDR3 consists of 15 residues. V dropped 1 base and J dropped 7; count of bases not matched to a gene: 8. Germline assignment: CDR1 LGHNA and CDR2 YNFKEQ. CDR3 residues: CASSQGSETGVGYTF. Here the CDR3 DNA reads TGTGCCAGCAGCCAAGGGTCGGAGACAGGGGTTGGCTACACCTTC.

DNA of the CDR3: TGTGCCAGCAGTTGGGCCACTGGGGCCAACGTCCTGACTTTC. Translation gives CASSWATGANVLTF. The chain links TRBV28 to TRBJ2-6; D remains unclear. CDR1 is MDHEN, CDR2 SYDVKM, per germline. This CDR3 spans 14 amino acids. V was shortened by 4 bases and J by 2 bases, with 6 bases between the two germline ends.

This rearrangement joins TRBV7-2 to TRBJ2-2; D not resolved. The V and J ends lost 3 bases and 4 bases respectively, with 9 bases between them. This CDR3 is 14 amino acids long. Germline V gives CDR1 SGHTA, CDR2 FQGNSA. DNA of the CDR3: TGTGCCAGCAGCTTCCTACAGAGCACCGGGGAGCTGTTTTTT. Translated: CASSFLQSTGELFF.

This sequence joins TRBV9 and TRBJ1-1; D perhaps matches TRBD1 (5 bases). V lost 0 bases and J lost 5, with 20 bases in between. The CDR3 is 17 residues long. Germline CDR1 reads SGDLS; CDR2 reads YYNGEE. The CDR3 reads CASSVGWDHQGKTEAFF. In DNA form, the CDR3 reads TGTGCCAGCAGCGTAGGATGGGATCACCAGGGAAAGACTGAAGCTTTCTTT.

The chain links TRBV6-4 to TRBJ1-6, with 7 positions matching TRBD1. The V gene end was trimmed by 2 bases and the J gene end by 7 bases; junction bases not matched to a gene: 2. From germline, CDR1 is MRHNA and CDR2 SNTAGT. This CDR3 has 14 amino acids. CDR3 protein: CASSDRDRNSPLHF. Here the CDR3 DNA reads TGTGCCAGCAGTGACCGGGACAGAAATTCACCCCTCCACTTT.

V and J are TRBV27 and TRBJ1-2, with 9 positions matching TRBD1. V shed 4 bases and J 7 bases; nucleotides not matched to a gene: 10. The CDR3 sequence is 15 residues long. Germline CDR1 MNHEY, CDR2 SMNVEV (reference sequence). CDR3 coding DNA: TGTGCCAGCAGTTGGAGTGGCGGACAGGGGCTTGGCTACACCTTC. It is translated as CASSWSGGQGLGYTF.

This chain links TRBV27 with TRBJ2-7; 7 nucleotides align to TRBD1. The CDR3 consists of 14 residues. The V segment lost 3 bases and the J segment 5 bases; nucleotides outside the gene matches: 7. The V gene's germline CDR1 is MNHEY and CDR2 SMNVEV (reference sequence). CDR3 amino acids: CASSLLGQYDEQYF. The CDR3 DNA follows: TGTGCCAGCAGTTTGTTGGGACAGTACGACGAGCAGTACTTC.

This clone showed up just a few times. J is TRBJ2-5 and V is TRBV5-1; tentatively, D is TRBD2 (6 bases). The V and J ends lost 5 bases and 4 bases respectively, with 6 bases between them. The length of the CDR3 is 11 residues. Germline V lookup: CDR1 SGHRS, CDR2 YFSETQ. CDR3 loop: CASRAGETQYF. DNA for the CDR3: TGCGCCAGCAGAGCGGGAGAGACCCAGTACTTC.

The J gene is TRBJ2-7, the V gene TRBV11-2; possible D gene TRBD1, 6 bases. Trimming cost V 5 bases and J 2 bases, with 13 bases left between them. The CDR3 is made up of 14 amino acids. Looked up from germline, CDR1 is SGHAT and CDR2 is FQNNGV. The CDR3 protein is CASSAYQGPYEQYF. As DNA, the CDR3 is TGTGCCAGCAGCGCATACCAGGGGCCCTACGAGCAGTACTTC.

V and J are TRBV6-6 and TRBJ1-1; 8 bases line up with TRBD1. Germline loops: CDR1 MNHNY, CDR2 SVGAGI (reference sequence). CDR3 size: 12 residues. J was trimmed by 8 bases and V by 2 bases; bases with no gene match: 1. The chain's CDR3 is CASSYGDREAFF. The CDR3 DNA sequence: TGTGCCAGCAGTTACGGGGACAGGGAAGCTTTCTTT.

This clone has more than one count but fewer than ten. The J gene is TRBJ2-2, the V gene TRBV28; 7 positions match TRBD2. Germline trimming cut 8 bases from V and 4 bases from J; bases unmatched to any gene: 10. This CDR3 contains 15 residues. The germline gives CDR1 MDHEN, CDR2 SYDVKM. DNA for the CDR3: TGTGCCAGCTCAACTTGGGGGGGTAGCACCGGGGAGCTGTTTTTT. Protein sequence: CASSTWGGSTGELFF.

The V call is TRBV6-5, the J call TRBJ1-2; maybe TRBD1 (5 bases). This CDR3 has 16 residues. Trimming took 0 bases from V and 2 from J, leaving 13 bases between them. Germline V gives CDR1 MNHEY, CDR2 SVGAGI. CDR3 DNA sequence: TGTGCCAGCAGTTACTCCCCAACAGGATACAACTATGGCTACACCTTC. It encodes CASSYSPTGYNYGYTF.

The rearrangement joins TRBV6-5 to TRBJ1-2; D possibly corresponds to TRBD1 (5 bases). V shed 5 bases and J shed 2 bases, with 12 bases lying between them. From germline, CDR1 is MNHEY and CDR2 SVGAGI. The CDR3 has 14 amino acids. The CDR3 DNA is TGTGCCAGCAGTCCCCTGACAGTCAACTATGGCTACACCTTC. It specifies CASSPLTVNYGYTF.

The chain couples TRBV4-2 to TRBJ2-3; the match to TRBD2 covers 10 bases. The CDR3 runs 16 residues. Germline CDR1 LGHNA, CDR2 YNFKEQ. The junction had 5 bases not matched to a gene; V was cut back by 1 base and J by 4 bases. The CDR3 sequence: CASSQVSSGGSDTQYF. The CDR3 DNA reads as TGTGCCAGCAGCCAAGTTAGTAGCGGGGGGTCAGATACGCAGTATTTT.

This clone has just a few counts. V and J are TRBV19 and TRBJ1-2; 7 bases match TRBD1. This CDR3 is 16 amino acids long. Germline V gene sequence: CDR1 LNHDA, CDR2 SQIVND (reference sequence). V gave up 5 bases and J gave up 1 base; unmatched junction bases: 10. This CDR3 is CASSSNQGQINYGYTF. Here the CDR3 DNA reads TGTGCCAGTAGTTCGAACCAGGGACAGATTAACTATGGCTACACCTTC. Filled out from reference TRBV19 and TRBJ1-2, the complete variable domain reads DGGITQSPKYLFRKEGQNVTLSCEQNLNHDAMYWYRQDPGQGLRLIYYSQIVNDFQKGDIAEGYSVSREKKESFPLTVTSAQKNPTAFYLCASSSNQGQINYGYTFGSGTRLTVV.

Only one count was recorded for this clone. This sequence joins TRBV6-5 and TRBJ2-6; weak D call: TRBD2 (5 bases). The V and J ends lost 5 bases and 9 bases respectively, with 8 bases between them. The germline V gene encodes CDR1 MNHEY and CDR2 SVGAGI. The CDR3 is made up of 12 amino acids. CDR3 in amino acids: CASSEAVNVLTF. The CDR3 DNA follows: TGTGCCAGCAGTGAAGCGGTCAACGTCCTGACTTTC.

This clone occurred once. The rearrangement uses TRBV5-1 and TRBJ1-6; D remains unclear. CDR3 length: 14 residues. The ends were cut back, 2 bases at V and 8 bases at J, with 11 bases in the middle. Looked up from germline, CDR1 is SGHRS and CDR2 is YFSETQ. The CDR3 bases are TGCGCCAGCAGCTTCGGGGAACTCTATTCACCCCTCCACTTT. Its protein product is CASSFGELYSPLHF.

V gene TRBV28 combines with J gene TRBJ1-3; 8 bases are a match to TRBD1. After removal of 6 bases from V and 5 bases from J, the junction contained 9 bases not matched to a gene. Germline V lookup: CDR1 MDHEN, CDR2 SYDVKM. The CDR3 length is 15 residues. The CDR3 reads CASRPQGASRNTIYF. CDR3 nucleotide sequence: TGTGCCAGCAGACCCCAGGGGGCTTCCAGAAACACCATATATTTT. The full variable domain, in which reference TRBV28 and TRBJ1-3 provide the parts outside the CDR3, is DVKVTQSSRYLVKRTGEKVFLECVQDMDHENMFWYRQDPGLGLRLIYFSYDVKMKEKGDIPEGYSVSREKKERFSLILESASTNQTSMYLCASRPQGASRNTIYFGEGSWLTVV.

The chain uses TRBV6-6 and TRBJ1-1; maybe TRBD1 (6 bases). The CDR3 covers 16 residues. CDR1 and CDR2 from the germline V gene are MNHNY and SVGAGI (reference sequence). V lost 2 bases, J lost 4 bases, and 17 bases lay in between. The CDR3 spells CASSYRSGAWGTEAFF. Here the CDR3 DNA reads TGTGCCAGCAGTTACCGATCAGGGGCCTGGGGCACTGAAGCTTTCTTT.

The CDR3 here is CASSLLQGNHGYTF. Written as DNA, the CDR3 is TGCGCCAGCAGCTTATTACAGGGGAACCATGGCTACACCTTC. The V call is TRBV5-1, the J call TRBJ1-2; 7 bases are a match to TRBD1. The junction had 7 bases not matched to a gene; V was cut back by 2 bases and J by 6 bases. This CDR3 has 14 residues. Germline lookup yields CDR1 SGHRS and CDR2 YFSETQ.

This clone appeared a single time. The chain couples TRBV12-5 to TRBJ2-3; 7 bases are a match to TRBD2. Germline CDR1 reads LGHNT; CDR2 reads FRNRAP. There are 14 residues in the CDR3. Trimming took 7 bases from V and 3 from J; bases not matched to a gene: 7. The CDR3 is CASDRGGGTDTQYF. DNA for the CDR3: TGTGCTAGTGACCGGGGCGGGGGTACAGATACGCAGTATTTT.

The chain links TRBV5-1 to TRBJ2-1; 7 positions match TRBD1. With V trimmed by 4 bases and J by 4 bases, 2 bases remained unmatched. This CDR3 is 13 amino acids long. CDR1 is SGHRS and CDR2 is YFSETQ in the germline V gene. The CDR3 reads CASSIQGYNEQFF. The CDR3 DNA sequence: TGCGCCAGCAGCATACAGGGGTACAATGAGCAGTTCTTC. Full variable domain (rest looked up from reference TRBV5-1 and TRBJ2-1): KAGVTQTPRYLIKTRGQQVTLSCSPISGHRSVSWYQQTPGQGLQFLFEYFSETQRNKGNFPGRFSGRQFSNSRSEMNVSTLELGDSALYLCASSIQGYNEQFFGPGTRLTVL.

The CDR3 region is CASSSWTAGNTEAFF. In nucleotides, the CDR3 is TGTGCCAGCAGTTCTTGGACAGCCGGGAACACTGAAGCTTTCTTT. The rearrangement joins TRBV28 to TRBJ1-1, with TRBD1 as a possible D gene (6 bases). V lost 4 bases and J 1 base, leaving 13 bases between the germline ends. Germline V gives CDR1 MDHEN, CDR2 SYDVKM. The CDR3 is 15 amino acids.

The chain has TRBV19 and TRBJ2-3; D remains ambiguous. Germline V gene lookup returns CDR1 LNHDA and CDR2 SQIVND (reference sequence). Between the trimmed V and J ends, which lost 1 base and 9 bases, there was a span of 8 bases. This CDR3 is built from 12 residues. This CDR3 is CASSIVGATQYF. The DNA for the CDR3 is TGTGCCAGTAGTATAGTGGGCGCGACGCAGTATTTT. Using reference TRBV19 and TRBJ2-3 for the parts outside the CDR3, the full variable domain is DGGITQSPKYLFRKEGQNVTLSCEQNLNHDAMYWYRQDPGQGLRLIYYSQIVNDFQKGDIAEGYSVSREKKESFPLTVTSAQKNPTAFYLCASSIVGATQYFGPGTRLTVL.

In its sample, this clone was seen once. The chain links TRBV15 to TRBJ1-2; 7 bases agree with TRBD1. Germline V lookup: CDR1 LNHNV, CDR2 YYDKDF (reference sequence). Losses at the gene ends were 3 bases for V and 4 bases for J; bases not matched to a gene: 8. The CDR3 has 15 amino acids. CDR3 sequence reads: CATSSSTDRSYGYTF. CDR3 bases: TGTGCCACCAGCAGTTCGACGGACAGGAGCTATGGCTACACCTTC.

The chain joins TRBV6-5 to TRBJ1-6; D unclear. The CDR3 spans 13 residues. Germline-derived CDR1 and CDR2 are MNHEY and SVGAGI. V was cut by 2 bases and J by 9 bases, with 8 bases left in between. This chain's CDR3 is CASSYGVSSPLHF. The CDR3 coding sequence is TGTGCCAGCAGTTACGGTGTGAGTTCACCCCTCCACTTT.

The chain uses TRBV28 and TRBJ1-4; TRBD1 agrees at 7 bases. CDR1 is MDHEN, CDR2 SYDVKM, per germline. The length of the CDR3 is 15 residues. V lost 5 bases and J lost 5; bases outside the gene matches: 8. CDR3 sequence reads: CASSPKTGRNEKLFF. CDR3 DNA sequence: TGTGCCAGCAGTCCAAAGACAGGGCGGAATGAAAAACTGTTTTTT. The full variable domain, rest sourced from reference TRBV28 and TRBJ1-4, is DVKVTQSSRYLVKRTGEKVFLECVQDMDHENMFWYRQDPGLGLRLIYFSYDVKMKEKGDIPEGYSVSREKKERFSLILESASTNQTSMYLCASSPKTGRNEKLFFGSGTQLSVL.

This clone showed up just once. The gene calls are TRBV6-5 and TRBJ2-5; weak D call: TRBD1 (7 bases). The end of the DNA fits TRBJ2-7 better, so the J call may be wrong. Germline V gene data show CDR1 as MNHEY and CDR2 as SVGAGI. The CDR3 is 15 amino acids. CDR3 residues: CASSYSGGQQYEQYF. In DNA, the CDR3 is TGTGCCAGCAGTTACTCGGGGGGACAGCAATACGAGCAGTACTTC.

With regard to this clone: A read error may produce the germline difference seen at one junction end. The chain carries TRBV6-1 and TRBJ1-2, with 9 nucleotides matching TRBD1. The CDR3 loop spans 16 amino acids. Germline V gene sequence: CDR1 MNHNS, CDR2 SASEGT. CDR3 nucleotide sequence: TGTGCCATCAGTGAGTCGGGACAGGGTTTTTACTATGGCTACACCTTC. Its protein is CAISESGQGFYYGYTF.

The chain links TRBV15 to TRBJ2-7; D possibly corresponds to TRBD2 (6 bases). This CDR3 is 12 amino acids long. Germline CDR1 and CDR2: LNHNV and YYDKDF (reference sequence). V was trimmed by 1 base and J by 6 bases, leaving 7 bases between them. CDR3 residues: CATSRVGGEQYF. The CDR3 DNA follows: TGTGCCACCAGCAGAGTGGGGGGCGAGCAGTACTTC.

A single count supports this clone. The chain links TRBV5-4 to TRBJ2-1; 9 nucleotides match TRBD2. This CDR3 is built from 16 residues. Germline CDR1 reads SGHNT; CDR2 reads YYREEE (reference sequence). V lost 4 bases and J lost 2; bases outside the gene matches: 7. The CDR3 region has the DNA TGTGCCAGCAGCGGGGGGCGGACTAGCGCCTACAATGAGCAGTTCTTC. Its protein product is CASSGGRTSAYNEQFF.